The present T cell receptor (beta chain) was sequenced within a study of shared clonotypes between healthy human individuals (dated by TCRdb to the early 2020s). The study in broad terms: The cohort included a few men and a couple of women between 18 and 49 years of age. For each donor, CD4 naive and CD4 memory were each given three plates, CD8 naive was given two plates, and CD8 memory was given one plate. To estimate repertoire size and how much clonotypes are shared between individuals, the study performed deep sequencing of blood TCR repertoires from a few healthy adults. Libraries were prepared and TCR repertoires were sequenced by different laboratories using diverse techniques, in order to increase sequencing depth and limit assay-specific biases. Leukapheresis yielded between about 0.9 and 9 billion PBMCs per donor.

Of note for this clone: Its antigen is still unknown. No much larger clone is present one base from it, and per-base qualities are unavailable.

Per the germline V gene, SGHTA is the CDR1 and FQGNSA is the CDR2. The V and J ends are trimmed by 5 bases and 0 bases, leaving 14 bases between them. The CDR3 holds 17 amino acids from the cysteine to the phenylalanine. Here the CDR3 DNA is all that survives: 51 bases in frame from base 1. What the study reported, not specific to this receptor: Clonotypes shared by all four sorted-subset donors showed higher generation probabilities than non-shared clonotypes. Sampling was restricted to blood, and TCR repertoires in tissue are likely to differ from TCR repertoires in blood. Naive subsets generally had larger estimated clonotype richness than memory subsets did. About 4.5% of naive CD4, more than 3% of naive CD8, approximately 2.2% of memory CD4, and approximately 0.39% of memory CD8 clonotypes were shared across a few donors. The small number of donors limited the genetic and exposure-history diversity represented. Rarefaction of sorted-subset datasets indicated incomplete sequencing despite the large sequencing depth. Based on pairwise subsampling, the degree of clonotype sharing among donors was expected to be affected by sequencing depth.

Using the deep immunoSEQ assay, multiplex PCR amplified TCR CDR3 regions from genomic DNA. Extracted genomic DNA from each cell subset was spread evenly across all wells of several immunoSEQ 96-well plates, with each plate serving as a replicate. Each replicate PCR for sorted subsets received approximately 200 ng genomic DNA, equal to about 30,000 T cell genomes. Purified libraries were measured with a Qubit 3.0 fluorometer, size-checked on a Bioanalyzer 2100, and measured again with the KAPA Library Quantification kit. Each immunoSEQ 96-well plate was sequenced on its own single-read 150-cycle Illumina NextSeq 550 flow cell. In the paper's pipeline: Because only junctional sequences without quality scores were contained in the immunoSEQ output, filtering matching that applied to full-length reads could not be performed. Sequences were annotated with PyIR, a Python wrapper for IgBLAST v1.9, and V/J genes and CDR3 were assigned using IMGT germline references. Any read was removed if the V/J assignment was weak (E-value above 1e-6), the CDR3 was missing, or the read contained stop codons, out-of-frame junctions, or ambiguous translated residues. A V3J clonotype was defined by an identical inferred V gene, J gene, and CDR3 amino acid sequence. Percentage overlap between repertoires was computed as shared unique clonotypes divided by the size of the smaller repertoire. RTK rarefaction, the Chao1 estimator, and Recon v2.1 estimates of unobserved clonotypes were used to assess repertoire richness. For all TCRbeta clonotypes obtained by the gDNA method from a few donors, generation probabilities were computed with OLGA. Imported from immuneACCESS, the table was reduced by TCRdb to in-frame sequences with V and J called. These copies leave out some clones; in studies compared against another copy, an unresolved V gene accounts for under half, and the cause of the remainder is not known. For V, J and clone size, that table is used; D and trimming come from the DNA. The sample profile shows some 1.1 million clones; about 80% of them were found once. The ten largest clones add up to 0.89% of the sample.

Donors were healthy HIV-negative adults with no recently reported acute infections or vaccinations. All donors were Caucasian adults living in Nashville, Tennessee, USA. CD4+ T cells were enriched through magnetic negative selection, after which naive cells were positively selected on CD45RA and the remaining negative fraction served as the memory subset. Blood was collected by leukapheresis, and PBMCs were isolated by Ficoll-Histopaque density gradient centrifugation and then cryopreserved in liquid nitrogen vapor phase. Analytical flow cytometry was used to check the purity and quantity of every magnetically sorted T cell population. Genomic DNA was isolated from every sorted fraction and measured by UV absorbance on a Nanodrop 2000c.

The clonotype originates from a man aged 18 to 30 in good health. Some clones in this sample may be carry-over from other donors' samples. The chain was built from TRBV7-2 and TRBJ2-6; the D gene is tentatively TRBD1 or TRBD2, each matching 6 bases. The sample comprised memory CD4+ T cells from PBMCs. Per the publication, the cell subset or site label means: CD45RA-negative fraction. The CDR3 here reads CASSRSGATSGANVLTF. At the DNA level, the sequence is TGTGCCAGCAGCCGATCGGGGGCCACCTCTGGGGCCAACGTCCTGACTTTC. The variable domain in full, with residues beyond the CDR3 obtained from the reference TRBV7-2 and TRBJ2-6 genes, is GAGVSQSPSNKVTEKGKDVELRCDPISGHTALYWYRQSLGQGLEFLIYFQGNSAPDKSGLPSDRFSAERTGGSVSTLTIQRTQQEDSAVYLCASSRSGATSGANVLTFGAGSRLTVL.